These T cell receptor beta chains were read from a single sample in a study of regulatory T cells in long-lasting Graves disease. TCRdb reprocessed the multiplex PCR reads via MiXCR and lists one record per CDR3 protein. The sample has about 400,000 distinct CDR3 sequences; around 16% are singletons. Specimen: peripheral blood mononuclear cells (PBMCs), collected at new diagnosis, from a patient treated with antithyroid drugs. The receptor source for this set is a female donor with Graves disease. CDR3s include the opening cysteine and the closing phenylalanine or tryptophan. The order of the fields is J gene, D gene, CDR3 length, V gene, clone size, CDR3 DNA, CDR3 protein. A D gene is named only where the DNA matches it firmly. Where a row states a size, it is once, few, many or the class of an expanded clone; other rows omit it.

>TRBJ1-5|.|13|TRBV24-1|few
TGTGCCACCAGTGAGGAGGAGGTTCAGCCCCAGCATTTT
CATSEEEVQPQHF
>TRBJ1-2|.|12|TRBV29-1|.
TGCAGCGTCCCGGCCAGGGGAGATGGCTACACCTTC
CSVPARGDGYTF
>TRBJ2-7|TRBD2|16|TRBV6-1|many
TGTGCCAGCAGTGGGTGGACTAGCGGGGCTTCGTACGAGCAGTACTTC
CASSGWTSGASYEQYF
>TRBJ1-5|.|15|TRBV3-1|many
TGTGCCAGCAGCCAGAGTCCGGGAAGGGATCAGCCCCAGCATTTT
CASSQSPGRDQPQHF
>TRBJ2-7|TRBD2|15|TRBV3-1|.
TGTGCCAGCAGCCAAGTTGGGACTAGCTCCTACGAGCAGTACTTC
CASSQVGTSSYEQYF
>TRBJ1-3|.|14|TRBV12-3/TRBV12-4|many
TGTGCCAGCAGTTTTCAGGGAGGTGGAAACACCATATATTTT
CASSFQGGGNTIYF
>TRBJ1-2|.|12|TRBV28|many
TGTGCCAGCGCCCTTTGGCGGTTTGGCTACACCTTC
CASALWRFGYTF
>TRBJ2-7|.|11|TRBV12-3/TRBV12-4|many
TGTGCCAGCAGCCCCCGTAACGAGCAGTACTTC
CASSPRNEQYF
>TRBJ1-6|.|15|TRBV2|many
TGTGCCAGCAGTGATACAGCGGTCGGTAATTCACCCCTCCACTTT
CASSDTAVGNSPLHF
>TRBJ1-5|TRBD1|17|TRBV6-1|many
TGTGCCAGCAGTGCGACAGGGGGAGGTTGGGGCAATCAGCCCCAGCATTTT
CASSATGGGWGNQPQHF
>TRBJ1-6|.|13|TRBV11-1|many
TGTGCCAGCAGCTTATTCGGAGCGCCACCCCTCCACTTT
CASSLFGAPPLHF
>TRBJ1-5|.|14|TRBV5-5|few
TGTGCCGGCAGCCTACACAGGGGCAATCAGCCCCAGCATTTT
CAGSLHRGNQPQHF
>TRBJ2-1|.|12|TRBV9|many
TGTGCCAGCAGCGGAACTCTTGATGAGCAGTTCTTC
CASSGTLDEQFF
>TRBJ2-3|.|13|TRBV28|.
TGTGCCACCTCCTTGCGGGGCCGCTCCCGTCAGTATTTT
CATSLRGRSRQYF
>TRBJ2-5|.|14|TRBV5-6|many
TGTGCCAGCAGCCTAGAGGACAGCCAAGAGACCCAGTACTTC
CASSLEDSQETQYF
>TRBJ2-2|TRBD2|15|TRBV2|few
TGTGCCAGCAGTTCCTTAGCGGGAGGGCCCGGGGAGCTGTTTTTT
CASSSLAGGPGELFF
>TRBJ2-1|TRBD1|13|TRBV5-1|.
TGCGCCAGCAGCCTCGACAGGGCCTATGAGCAGTTCTTC
CASSLDRAYEQFF
>TRBJ2-5|TRBD2|18|TRBV6-1|few
TGTGCCAGCAGCCAGAGGCGGGAGTCTAGCGGGGGGTCAGAGACCCAGTACTTC
CASSQRRESSGGSETQYF
>TRBJ1-1|.|15|TRBV20-1|many
TGCAGTGCTAGAGATGGGGGGGGGGCGGACACTGAAGCTTTCTTT
CSARDGGGADTEAFF
>TRBJ2-7|TRBD1|13|TRBV29-1|many
TGCAGCGTTGAAGGGACAGGAGCCTACGAGCAGTACTTC
CSVEGTGAYEQYF
>TRBJ2-7|.|15|TRBV28|many
TGTGCCAGCAGTTTATTCCAGGCGCCCTCCTACGAGCAGTACTTC
CASSLFQAPSYEQYF
>TRBJ2-7|.|14|TRBV27|many
TGTGCCAGCAACCCATGGGACTTACCATACGAGCAGTACTTC
CASNPWDLPYEQYF
>TRBJ2-5|.|14|TRBV2|many
TGTGCCAGCAGTGAATTTACACAGGAAGAGACCCAGTACTTC
CASSEFTQEETQYF
>TRBJ2-5|.|14|TRBV3-1|many
TGTGCCAGCAGCCAAGGTCTCGGCGGGCAGACCCAGTACTTC
CASSQGLGGQTQYF
>TRBJ2-1|TRBD2|16|TRBV28|many
TGTGCCAGCAGTCCCCGGACTAGCGGGAGGGCCAATGAGCAGTTCTTC
CASSPRTSGRANEQFF
>TRBJ2-5|TRBD1|16|TRBV5-1|few
TGCGCCAGCAGCTATTCCCGGGACAGGGGGCTGGAGACCCAGTACTTC
CASSYSRDRGLETQYF
>TRBJ2-2|.|16|TRBV12-3/TRBV12-4|many
TGTGCCAGCAGTTTAGCCGTAGGGGTTAACACCGGGGAGCTGTTTTTT
CASSLAVGVNTGELFF
>TRBJ2-3|TRBD1|15|TRBV3-1|many
TGTGCCAGCAGCCCCCGGACAGGGGGGGCAGATACGCAGTATTTT
CASSPRTGGADTQYF
>TRBJ2-1|.|16|TRBV12-5|many
TGTGCTAGTGGTCCCGGGGTAGTATTCAGCCTTGGGGAGCAGTTCTTC
CASGPGVVFSLGEQFF
>TRBJ1-4|.|16|TRBV10-3|many
TGTGCCATCAGTGAGTTCGACGGATGGCGTAATGAAAAACTGTTTTTT
CAISEFDGWRNEKLFF
>TRBJ2-1|.|13|TRBV7-3|few
TGTGCCAGCAGCTCCCAAGGTGGGACAGAGCAGTTCTTC
CASSSQGGTEQFF
>TRBJ1-2|TRBD1|19|TRBV6-7|many
TGTGCCAGCAGTTACTCGCCTGCGGGAGGGGGCCGAAGAAACTATGGCTACACCTTC
CASSYSPAGGGRRNYGYTF
>TRBJ2-3|TRBD1|16|TRBV7-9|many
TGTGCCAGCAGCTTTAAATCCGGGACAGGGCCAGATACGCAGTATTTT
CASSFKSGTGPDTQYF
>TRBJ2-2|.|14|TRBV4-3|.
TGCGCCAGCAGCCCCTCCCGTTTGGTGGGGGAGCTGTTTTTT
CASSPSRLVGELFF
>TRBJ2-3|.|15|TRBV20-1|once
TGCAGTGCTAGCGGAGGGGGGTCTAGCACAGATACGCAGTATTTT
CSASGGGSSTDTQYF
>TRBJ2-3|TRBD2|14|TRBV30|many
TGTGCCTACGACCGGGGGAGGGATGCAGATACGCAGTATTTT
CAYDRGRDADTQYF
>TRBJ2-3|.|13|TRBV29-1|many
TGCAGCGCCGGGCCCCCGGGGGCAGATACGCAGTATTTT
CSAGPPGADTQYF
>TRBJ2-3|.|13|TRBV9|few
TGTGCCAGCAGCGTAGCTTCCGTGAATACGCAGTATTTT
CASSVASVNTQYF
>TRBJ1-4|.|17|TRBV4-1|.
TGCGCCAGCAGCCGACTGTATTCGAGGGGAGCTAATGAAAAACTGTTTTTT
CASSRLYSRGANEKLFF
>TRBJ2-5|TRBD2|16|TRBV5-6|many
TGTGCCAGCAGCCTGCAAGTAGCGGGAGTCCTGGAGACCCAGTACTTC
CASSLQVAGVLETQYF
>TRBJ2-2|.|13|TRBV6-1|many
TGTGCCAGCAGAAGTTTCGAGTCCGGGGAGCTGTTTTTT
CASRSFESGELFF
>TRBJ2-7|TRBD2|15|TRBV2|many
TGTGCCAGCAGTGAAGGTGTTGGGGGGGGCTACGAGCAGTACTTC
CASSEGVGGGYEQYF
>TRBJ2-1|.|16|TRBV7-9|many
TGTGCCAGCAGCTTAAGTGTAGGGGCAACTTACAATGAGCAGTTCTTC
CASSLSVGATYNEQFF
>TRBJ1-5|.|14|TRBV3-1|.
TGTGCCAGCAGCCAAGGACTCATTAATCAGCCCCAGCATTTT
CASSQGLINQPQHF
>TRBJ1-6|.|14|TRBV12-3/TRBV12-4|many
TGTGCCAGCAGTTTGGAACAGCCCAATTCACCCCTCCACTTT
CASSLEQPNSPLHF
>TRBJ1-2|.|14|TRBV20-1|.
TGCAGTGCTAGGGACGTGCAAGGGGAAGATGGCTACACCTTC
CSARDVQGEDGYTF
>TRBJ2-1|TRBD2|15|TRBV20-1|many
TGCAGTGCAATCACTAGCGGGAGCCCCTACAATGAGCAGTTCTTC
CSAITSGSPYNEQFF
>TRBJ1-6|.|13|TRBV18|few
TGTGCCACCTCCGGGACGCGGAATTCACCCCTCCACTTT
CATSGTRNSPLHF
>TRBJ1-2|.|14|TRBV14|many
TGTGCCAGCAGCCCGGGAAGTCCGTTGAGGGGCTACACCTTC
CASSPGSPLRGYTF
>TRBJ2-3|.|15|TRBV18|many
TGTGCCAGCTCACCACCGCAGATTCTGGCAGATACGCAGTATTTT
CASSPPQILADTQYF
>TRBJ1-3|.|14|TRBV9|few
TGTGCCAGCAGCGTAGGTCCGAATCGCGGAACCATATATTTT
CASSVGPNRGTIYF
>TRBJ2-3|TRBD2|15|TRBV30|.
TGTACCTGGAGGCCTGCTAGCGGGAGGGTTGATGCGCAGTATTTT
CTWRPASGRVDAQYF
>TRBJ2-3|.|15|TRBV24-1|.
TGTGCCACCAGTGAGACCACCAAGGGTCGAGGTACGCAGTATTTT
CATSETTKGRGTQYF